The rows below give T cell receptor beta chains drawn from one sample of a study of T cell repertoires in cytomegalovirus infection. TCRdb ran MiXCR on the reads and lists one entry per CDR3 protein. The sample lists about 260,000 distinct CDR3 sequences, roughly 13% occurring once. Material: PBMCs. The receptors were sampled from a human donor in good health (CMV status not recorded). Some clones in this sample may be carry-over from other donors' samples. CDR3s include the opening cysteine and the closing phenylalanine or tryptophan. D genes are given only for firm matches. Only part of the rows carry a size: once, few, many, or a class if the clone is expanded.

>TRBD1|TRBV29-1|TRBJ2-7|many
CSVGRGDRPYEQYF
TGCAGCGTCGGACGCGGGGACAGGCCCTACGAGCAGTACTTC
>NA|TRBV4-1|TRBJ1-5|many
CASSQDDVRNQPQHF
TGCGCCAGCAGCCAGGACGACGTGAGGAATCAGCCCCAGCATTTT
>TRBD1|TRBV19|TRBJ1-2|many
CASTQTVLLGQDFGYTF
TGTGCCAGTACACAGACGGTGTTGTTGGGACAGGATTTTGGCTACACCTTC
>TRBD1|TRBV19|TRBJ1-1|NA
CASKDGQGWTEAFF
TGTGCCAGTAAAGACGGACAGGGATGGACTGAAGCTTTCTTT
>NA|TRBV28|TRBJ1-2|NA
CATELSTLYSYTF
TGTGCCACCGAGCTCTCAACCTTATATAGCTACACCTTC
>NA|TRBV10-3|TRBJ2-1|many
CAIEGGQNEQFF
TGTGCCATCGAGGGGGGCCAGAATGAGCAGTTCTTC
>NA|TRBV10-3|TRBJ1-5|few
CAISEGYSNQPQHF
TGTGCCATCAGTGAAGGCTATAGCAATCAGCCCCAGCATTTT
>TRBD1|TRBV20-1|TRBJ1-1|few
CSARGQGQGGTEAFF
TGCAGTGCTAGAGGGCAGGGACAGGGGGGGACTGAAGCTTTCTTT
>NA|TRBV29-1|TRBJ1-2|NA
CSVVPGTTNYGYTF
TGCAGCGTTGTCCCAGGGACAACTAACTATGGCTACACCTTC
>NA|TRBV10-3|TRBJ1-6|NA
CAISPTGGNSPLHF
TGTGCCATCTCCCCGACAGGTGGGAATTCACCCCTCCACTTT
>NA|TRBV7-2|TRBJ2-7|many
CASSLRSEQYF
TGTGCCAGCAGCTTAAGAAGCGAGCAGTACTTC
>NA|TRBV20-1|TRBJ1-5|NA
CSASPQTGSWQPQHF
TGCAGTGCTAGCCCCCAAACGGGTTCGTGGCAGCCCCAGCATTTT